Listed here are 16 T cell receptor beta chains from one sample, sequenced in a study of blood T cell repertoires in COVID-19. Generated by immunoSEQ multiplex PCR, the TCRdb table keeps only in-frame clones and is missing some. The sample gives 250,000 or so clones, approximately 86% of which show up once; just under 9% is in the top ten. The sequencing input was peripheral blood. The receptors originated from a man aged 35-49 years with active or convalescent COVID-19.

This clone appeared a few times. This chain links TRBV6-5 with TRBJ2-7; 8 bases map to TRBD2. Germline loops: CDR1 MNHEY, CDR2 SVGAGI. The V segment lost 0 bases and the J segment 6 bases; nucleotides outside the gene matches: 10. CDR3 length equals 16 residues. CDR3 residues: CASSYSRTGGASEQYF. Here the CDR3 DNA reads TGTGCCAGCAGTTACTCGAGAACCGGGGGGGCCTCCGAGCAGTACTTC.

V gene TRBV6-5 combines with J gene TRBJ1-1, with D possibly TRBD1 on 5 matching bases. Trimming removed 2 bases at V and 7 bases at J, with 17 bases between. Germline CDR1 reads MNHEY; CDR2 reads SVGAGI. This CDR3 is built from 15 residues. The CDR3 DNA reads as TGTGCCAGCAGTTACAGAGGGAGGGGTGGTTTTGAAGCTTTCTTT. Its protein product is CASSYRGRGGFEAFF.

The DNA for the CDR3 is TGTGCCAGCAGCCAAGGCCTTAGGGGGACCCAGTACTTC. Translating gives CASSQGLRGTQYF. The rearrangement links TRBV14 to TRBJ2-5, with D possibly being TRBD1 (5 bases). Germline V CDR1 and CDR2: SGHDN, FVKESK. This CDR3 contains 13 residues. Trimming cost V 1 base and J 7 bases, with 10 bases left between them. Together with reference TRBV14 and TRBJ2-5, the CDR3 gives the full variable domain: EAGVTQFPSHSVIEKGQTVTLRCDPISGHDNLYWYRRVMGKEIKFLLHFVKESKQDESGMPNNRFLAERTGGTYSTLKVQPAELEDSGVYFCASSQGLRGTQYFGPGTRLLVL.

The chain employs TRBV27 and TRBJ1-5, with 7 bases matching TRBD1. The germline CDR1 and CDR2 sequences are MNHEY and SMNVEV (reference sequence). The junction had 12 bases not matched to a gene; V was cut back by 5 bases and J by 2 bases. The CDR3 totals 17 residues. The CDR3: CASSPYPRQGGNQPQHF. CDR3 bases: TGTGCCAGCAGTCCATACCCTCGACAGGGCGGCAATCAGCCCCAGCATTTT.

The chain combines TRBV29-1 with TRBJ2-7; 8 bases fit TRBD1. This CDR3 is 12 amino acids long. V was pared by 8 bases and J by 4 bases, with 7 bases of the junction left unmatched. From germline, CDR1 is SQVTM and CDR2 ANQGSEA. CDR3 in amino acids: CSYGTGEYEQYF. The CDR3 DNA sequence: TGCAGCTATGGGACAGGAGAGTACGAGCAGTACTTC.

The chain links TRBV6-6 to TRBJ2-1; the match to TRBD1 covers 9 bases. Germline values: CDR1 MNHNY, CDR2 SVGAGI (reference sequence). V trimming: 5 bases; J trimming: 2 bases; junction bases outside the gene matches: 4. The CDR3 has 15 residues. CDR3 DNA sequence: TGTGCCAGCAGTACTGGGACAGGGACCTACAATGAGCAGTTCTTC. Translating gives CASSTGTGTYNEQFF.

The chain has TRBV24-1 and TRBJ2-7; D not certain. V lost 3 bases, J lost 6 bases, and 11 bases lay in between. Per the germline V gene, CDR1 is KGHDR and CDR2 is SFDVKD. CDR3 length equals 13 residues. CDR3 loop: CATSDMRLSEQYF. The CDR3 DNA reads as TGTGCCACCAGTGATATGAGGTTGTCCGAGCAGTACTTC.

In its sample, this clone was seen once. The J gene is TRBJ1-2, the V gene TRBV18; 7 bases fit TRBD1. Germline loops: CDR1 KGHSH, CDR2 LQKENI. The CDR3 totals 14 residues. V trimming: 6 bases; J trimming: 3 bases; junction bases outside the gene matches: 7. CDR3 sequence reads: CASSRDSEDYGYTF. The CDR3 DNA is TGTGCCAGCTCTAGGGACAGTGAAGACTATGGCTACACCTTC.

The chain couples TRBV6-2 or TRBV6-3 to TRBJ2-1; TRBD2 matches 10 bases. V gave up 5 bases and J gave up 6 bases; unmatched junction bases: 7. CDR1 MNHEY and CDR2 SVGEGT come from the germline V gene. The CDR3 length is 15 residues. The CDR3 sequence: CASSTIRTSGNEQFF. The CDR3 DNA follows: TGTGCCAGCAGTACTATCAGGACTAGCGGCAATGAGCAGTTCTTC.

The V call is TRBV9, the J call TRBJ2-7, with D possibly being TRBD2 (6 bases). This CDR3 region has 14 residues. CDR1 SGDLS and CDR2 YYNGEE come from the germline V gene. V was clipped by 4 bases and J by 7 bases, with 18 bases between them. The chain's CDR3 is CASSPRTGTREQYF. The CDR3 DNA reads TGTGCCAGCAGCCCCAGGACCGGGACTCGGGAGCAGTACTTC.

This chain links TRBV24-1 with TRBJ2-1; 10 bases line up with TRBD2. CDR1 is KGHDR and CDR2 is SFDVKD in the germline V gene. This CDR3 spans 15 amino acids. Trimming removed 4 bases from V and 9 bases from J; junction bases left unmatched: 8. The CDR3 here is CATSDPTSGNSEQFF. The DNA for the CDR3 is TGTGCCACCAGTGACCCTACTAGCGGGAATAGTGAGCAGTTCTTC.

This sequence joins TRBV28 and TRBJ2-7; 11 bases are shared with TRBD1. With 8 bases clipped from V and 5 bases from J, the junction kept 8 bases outside the gene matches. The V gene's germline CDR1 is MDHEN and CDR2 SYDVKM. This CDR3 region has 14 residues. The CDR3 coding sequence is TGTGCCAGCGGACCGGACAGGGGGCCAGACGAGCAGTACTTC. Its protein is CASGPDRGPDEQYF.

The rearrangement links TRBV30 to TRBJ2-1, with a tentative D call TRBD1 (6 bases). The V end lost 3 bases, the J end lost 10 bases, and 13 bases lay between the germline ends. The CDR3 is 12 residues long. The germline CDR1 and CDR2 sequences are GTSNPN and SVGIG (reference sequence). CDR3 in amino acids: CAWSATGLEQFF. The CDR3 nucleotides read TGTGCCTGGAGCGCGACAGGCTTGGAGCAGTTCTTC.

This clone has just a few counts. This chain joins TRBV19 and TRBJ2-7, with D perhaps matching TRBD2 (6 bases). The length of the CDR3 is 12 residues. CDR1 is LNHDA and CDR2 is SQIVND in the germline V gene (reference sequence). Trimming removed 3 bases from V and 6 bases from J, with 9 bases in between. CDR3 region: CASSIGGTEQYF. For the CDR3, the DNA is TGTGCCAGTAGTATCGGAGGGACCGAGCAGTACTTC.

The chain has TRBV5-4 and TRBJ2-7, with 8 bases matching TRBD2. The length of the CDR3 is 14 residues. Per germline, CDR1 SGHNT and CDR2 YYREEE (reference sequence). The V gene end was trimmed by 3 bases and the J gene end by 2 bases; junction bases not matched to a gene: 4. CDR3 protein: CASSSRGGTYEQYF. The CDR3 nucleotides are TGTGCCAGCAGCTCCCGGGGGGGGACCTACGAGCAGTACTTC.

The V call is TRBV7-3, the J call TRBJ2-3; 9 bases are shared with TRBD2. Germline CDR1 reads SGHTA; CDR2 reads FQGTGA. Trimming removed 2 bases from V and 3 bases from J; junction bases left unmatched: 3. This CDR3 region has 15 residues. This CDR3 is CASSLLAGKTDTQYF. The DNA of the CDR3 is TGTGCCAGCAGCTTACTAGCGGGGAAGACAGATACGCAGTATTTT.